This T cell receptor (beta chain) was sequenced for a study of chemoradiotherapy in HPV16-positive cancers. Study-wide points: Better recurrence-free survival went with HPV-responsive T-cell expansion in HPV16-positive patients. Candidate HPV-specific clones and E7-related TCR motifs grew in tumor during treatment.

Using immunoSEQ multiplex PCR, the repertoire was profiled, and TCRdb retains in-frame clones only, with some absent. The table lists more than 7,000 clones, 65% to 80% of them singletons, with less than 25% in the top ten. Concerning this clone: Antigen specificity is unknown.

Germline CDR1 is SGHTA and CDR2 is FQGNSA. CDR3 length: 13 amino acids. V lost 10 bases and J lost 0, with 12 bases in between. Sampling was conducted from a patient who underwent chemoradiotherapy. This TCR derives from a human donor with HPV-associated anogenital cancer. This rearrangement joins TRBV7-2 to TRBJ2-5, with D uncertain. The CDR3 protein is CATTATYQETQYF. CDR3 DNA: TGTGCCACCACCGCAACGTACCAAGAGACCCAGTACTTC.